This T cell receptor beta chain derives from a study of cytomegalovirus exposure and HLA in healthy donors. Regarding the study as a whole: Earlier results showed most TCR beta V segments being productive about 90% or about 30% of the time. The authors listed 164 TCR beta chains as cytomegalovirus-associated. Testing in vitro showed three CMV-associated chains specific for CMV antigens.

A remark on this clone: As yet, its antigen is unknown.

PCR used 60 Vbeta primers and 13 Jbeta primers. Using immunoSEQ multiplex PCR, the repertoire was profiled, and TCRdb retains in-frame clones only, with some absent. The sample carries about 120,000 clones, roughly 76% recorded once. The sequence came from a woman between 40 and 50 years old in good health and CMV-seropositive. The source material was PBMCs.

In nucleotides, the CDR3 is TGCGCCAGTACAGGGGACCCAAATCAGCCCCAGCATTTT. Translation: CASTGDPNQPQHF. The chain couples TRBV10-2 to TRBJ1-5, with 7 positions matching TRBD1. CDR3 length: 13 residues. The trim removed 9 bases at V and 4 bases at J, leaving 6 bases unmatched. The germline CDR1 and CDR2 sequences are WSHSY and SAAADI.